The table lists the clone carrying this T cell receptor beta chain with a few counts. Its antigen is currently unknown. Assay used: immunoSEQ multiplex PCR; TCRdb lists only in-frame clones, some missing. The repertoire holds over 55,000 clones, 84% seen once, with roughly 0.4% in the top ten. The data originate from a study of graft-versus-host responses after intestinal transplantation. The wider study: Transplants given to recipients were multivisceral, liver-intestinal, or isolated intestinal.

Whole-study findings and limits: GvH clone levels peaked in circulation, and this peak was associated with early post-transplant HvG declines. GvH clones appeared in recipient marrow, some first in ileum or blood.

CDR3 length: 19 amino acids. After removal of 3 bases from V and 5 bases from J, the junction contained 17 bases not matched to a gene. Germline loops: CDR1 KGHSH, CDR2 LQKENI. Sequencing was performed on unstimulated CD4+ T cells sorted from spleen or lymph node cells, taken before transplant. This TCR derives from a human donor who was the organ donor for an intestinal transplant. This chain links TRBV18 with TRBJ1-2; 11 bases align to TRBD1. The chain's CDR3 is CASSPIPGQGALPGYGYTF. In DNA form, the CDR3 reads TGTGCCAGCTCACCCATCCCCGGACAGGGGGCGCTTCCAGGTTATGGCTACACCTTC.